This TCR beta chain stems from a study of vaccination effects on CD4 cells after COVID-19. General study points: Convalescent patients were scarce in the study, and it lacked early post-infection timepoints. Spike-reactive clones found after vaccination in convalescents were mainly new vaccine-induced clones.

Deletions cut 3 bases from V and 3 bases from J, with 9 bases between. CDR1 and CDR2 (germline): SGHTA, FQGNSA. The CDR3 totals 13 residues. With respect to this clone: Its cognate antigen is unknown.

ViraFEST used viral peptide pools to expand antigen-specific CD4+ T cells before sequencing. Scientists isolated CD4+ T cells after a roughly 9-day culture period ended. The person had PCR-confirmed SARS-CoV-2 infection between March and December 2020. Days 3 and 7 saw half the medium replaced with IL-2 medium. TCRdb keeps only in-frame clones here, not all; method: immunoSEQ multiplex PCR. This table has under 55,000 clones, around 74% appearing once. The chain uses TRBV7-2 and TRBJ2-7, with D perhaps matching TRBD1 (6 bases). This TCR derives from a human donor who had a prior SARS-CoV-2 infection. Specimen: CD4+ T cells from PBMCs cultured with a peptide pool, collected before COVID-19 vaccination. CDR3 amino acids: CASSFLRGYEQYF. CDR3 nucleotides: TGTGCCAGCAGCTTCCTCAGGGGCTACGAGCAGTACTTC.